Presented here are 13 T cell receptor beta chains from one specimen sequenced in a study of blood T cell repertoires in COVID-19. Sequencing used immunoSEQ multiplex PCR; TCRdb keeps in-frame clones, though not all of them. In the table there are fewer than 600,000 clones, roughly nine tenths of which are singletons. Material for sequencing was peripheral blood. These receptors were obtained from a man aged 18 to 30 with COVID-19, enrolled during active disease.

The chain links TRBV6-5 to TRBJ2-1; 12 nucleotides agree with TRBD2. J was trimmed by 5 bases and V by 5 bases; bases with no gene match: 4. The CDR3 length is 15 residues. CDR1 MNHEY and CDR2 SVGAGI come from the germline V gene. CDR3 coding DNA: TGTGCCAGCAGTCAGACTAGCGGGAGCAACAATGAGCAGTTCTTC. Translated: CASSQTSGSNNEQFF.

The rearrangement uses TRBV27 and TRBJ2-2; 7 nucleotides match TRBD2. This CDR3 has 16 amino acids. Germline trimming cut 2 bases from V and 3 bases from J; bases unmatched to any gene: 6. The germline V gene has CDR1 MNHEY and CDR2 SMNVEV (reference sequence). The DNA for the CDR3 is TGTGCCAGCAGTTTAGTCCGTGGGAGGGACACCGGGGAGCTGTTTTTT. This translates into CASSLVRGRDTGELFF.

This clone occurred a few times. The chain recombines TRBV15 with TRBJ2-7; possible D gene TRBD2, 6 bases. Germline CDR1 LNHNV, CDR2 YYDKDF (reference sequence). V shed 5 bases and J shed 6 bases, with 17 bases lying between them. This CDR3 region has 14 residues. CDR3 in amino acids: CATSRSNGLSEQYF. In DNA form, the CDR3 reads TGTGCCACCAGCCGTTCCAACGGACTAAGCGAGCAGTACTTC.

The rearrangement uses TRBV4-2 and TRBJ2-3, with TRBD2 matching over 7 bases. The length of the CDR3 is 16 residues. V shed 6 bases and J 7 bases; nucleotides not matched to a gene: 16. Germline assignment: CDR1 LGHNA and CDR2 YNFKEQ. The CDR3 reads CASSRRAGRESYTQYF. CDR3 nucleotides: TGTGCCAGCAGTCGTCGGGCGGGGCGGGAGTCCTATACGCAGTATTTT.

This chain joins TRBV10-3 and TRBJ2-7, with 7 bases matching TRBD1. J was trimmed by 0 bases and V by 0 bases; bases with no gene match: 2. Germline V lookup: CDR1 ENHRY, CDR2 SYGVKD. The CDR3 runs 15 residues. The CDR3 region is CAISESGDSSYEQYF. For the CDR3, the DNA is TGTGCCATCAGTGAGTCGGGGGACAGCTCCTACGAGCAGTACTTC.

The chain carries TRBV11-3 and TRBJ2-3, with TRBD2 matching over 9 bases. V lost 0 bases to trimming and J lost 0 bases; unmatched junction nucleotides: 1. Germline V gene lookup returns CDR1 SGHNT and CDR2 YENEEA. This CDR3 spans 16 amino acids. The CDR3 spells CASSLDSGGSTDTQYF. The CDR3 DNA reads TGTGCCAGCAGCTTAGATAGCGGGGGCAGCACAGATACGCAGTATTTT.

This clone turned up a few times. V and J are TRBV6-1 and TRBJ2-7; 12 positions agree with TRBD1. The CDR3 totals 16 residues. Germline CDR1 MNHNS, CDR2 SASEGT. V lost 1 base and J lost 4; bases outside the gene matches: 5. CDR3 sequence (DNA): TGTGCCAGCAGTGAAGAAGGGACAGGGGGCTTGTACGAGCAGTACTTC. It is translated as CASSEEGTGGLYEQYF.

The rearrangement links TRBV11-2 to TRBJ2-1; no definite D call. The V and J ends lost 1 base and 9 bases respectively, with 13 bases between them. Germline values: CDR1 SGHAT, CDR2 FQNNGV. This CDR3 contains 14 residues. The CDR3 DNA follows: TGTGCCAGCAGCTTAGTTATCGTTTTCAGTGAGCAGTTCTTC. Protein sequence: CASSLVIVFSEQFF.

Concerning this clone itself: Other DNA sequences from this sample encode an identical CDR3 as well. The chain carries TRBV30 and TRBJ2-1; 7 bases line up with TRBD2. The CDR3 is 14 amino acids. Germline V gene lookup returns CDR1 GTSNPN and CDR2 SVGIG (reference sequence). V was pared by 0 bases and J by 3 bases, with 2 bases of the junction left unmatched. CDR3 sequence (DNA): TGTGCCTGGAGTGTATTAGCGGGCTACAATGAGCAGTTCTTC. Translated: CAWSVLAGYNEQFF.

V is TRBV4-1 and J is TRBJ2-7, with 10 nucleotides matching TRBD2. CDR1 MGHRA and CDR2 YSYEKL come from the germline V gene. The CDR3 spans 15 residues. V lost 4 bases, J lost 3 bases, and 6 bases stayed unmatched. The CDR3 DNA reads TGCGCCAGCAGCCTCTCAACTAGCGGGGACTACGAGCAGTACTTC. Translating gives CASSLSTSGDYEQYF.

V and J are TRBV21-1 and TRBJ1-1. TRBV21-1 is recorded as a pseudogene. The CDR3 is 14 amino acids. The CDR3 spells CASSKAGGGTEAFF. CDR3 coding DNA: TGTGCCAGCAGCAAAGCGGGGGGAGGCACTGAAGCTTTCTTT.

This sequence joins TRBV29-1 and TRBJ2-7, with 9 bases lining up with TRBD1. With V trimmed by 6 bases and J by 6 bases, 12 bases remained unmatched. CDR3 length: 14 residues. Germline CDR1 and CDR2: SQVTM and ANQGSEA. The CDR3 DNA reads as TGCAGCGTCCCATCGACAGGGGGTATCTCCGAGCAGTACTTC. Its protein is CSVPSTGGISEQYF.

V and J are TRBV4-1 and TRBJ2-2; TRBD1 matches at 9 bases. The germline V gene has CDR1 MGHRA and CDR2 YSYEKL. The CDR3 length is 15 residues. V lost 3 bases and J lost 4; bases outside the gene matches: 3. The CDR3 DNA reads TGCGCCAGCAGCCAGGGACAGGGTCCCACCGGGGAGCTGTTTTTT. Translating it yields CASSQGQGPTGELFF.